Presented here are 9 T cell receptor beta chains from one specimen sequenced in a study of blood T cells in healthy people across ages. For the second PCR, which ran for about 7 to 11 cycles, a sample-barcoded 5' primer and a J-beta primer mix were used. Each CDR3 protein is one row after TCRdb ran MiXCR on the 5' RACE reads. The sample has hundreds of thousands of distinct CDR3 sequences, about 37% seen once; the top ten hold roughly 13%. The sequenced sample was blood. The receptor source for this set is a man aged 18 to 29 in good health.

Concerning this clonotype itself: A junction boundary mismatches the germline segment, possibly from a read error. J is TRBJ2-7 and V is TRBV28, with D perhaps TRBD1 (6 bases). This CDR3 is 13 amino acids long. Per germline, CDR1 MDHEN and CDR2 SYDVKM. In DNA form, the CDR3 reads TGTGCCAACAGTCCCTCATACAGGGACGGGCAGTACTTC. This translates into CANSPSYRDGQYF.

This clonotype was counted many times. V is TRBV12-3 or TRBV12-4 and J is TRBJ1-2; D gene ambiguous. This CDR3 is 17 amino acids long. V was cut by 5 bases and J by 2 bases, with 21 bases left in between. The CDR3 sequence: CASSVGLPAHYNYGYTF. For the CDR3, the DNA is TGTGCCAGCAGTGTAGGCCTACCGGCCCATTACAACTATGGCTACACCTTC.

There are a few counts of this clonotype. The chain employs TRBV12-3 or TRBV12-4 and TRBJ1-5; no firm D call. The V gene lost 5 bases and the J gene lost 5 bases, with 10 bases spanning the gap. The CDR3 totals 13 residues. For the CDR3, the DNA is TGTGCCAGCAGTGATGAGAGGGATCAGCCCCAGCATTTT. Protein: CASSDERDQPQHF.

This clonotype was picked up a small number of times. The chain uses TRBV7-8 and TRBJ2-1; tentatively, D is TRBD2 (6 bases). The V gene's germline CDR1 is SGHVS and CDR2 FQNEAQ. The CDR3 is made up of 17 amino acids. V lost 5 bases, J lost 4 bases, and 21 bases lay in between. This chain's CDR3 is CASSLNRLGRSYNEQFF. The CDR3 DNA reads TGTGCCAGCAGCCTAAACCGACTAGGTAGAAGTTACAATGAGCAGTTCTTC.

The rearrangement joins TRBV7-9 to TRBJ2-1, with TRBD2 matching 8 bases. CDR1 and CDR2 from the germline V gene are SEHNR and FQNEAQ (reference sequence). The CDR3 runs to 15 residues. The ends lost 2 bases at V and 8 bases at J; junction bases unmatched: 8. DNA for the CDR3: TGTGCCAGCAGCTTAACTAGCGGCCGGGGTTATGAGCAGTTCTTC. Translating it yields CASSLTSGRGYEQFF.

This clonotype was detected many times. This chain uses TRBV20-1 with TRBJ2-3, with a possible D match to TRBD2 (6 bases). Germline CDR1 is DFQATT and CDR2 is SNEGSKA (reference sequence). With 3 bases removed from V and 2 bases from J, the gap between germline ends came to 15 bases. The CDR3 sequence is 15 residues long. This CDR3 reads CSASFAGSYTDTQYF. CDR3 nucleotide sequence: TGCAGTGCTAGCTTCGCGGGGAGCTACACAGATACGCAGTATTTT.

On this clonotype: Since no conserved phenylalanine or tryptophan closes the CDR3, a read error is the likely cause. No DNA is shown, since the ends of the CDR3 on it are uncertain; the CDR3 is the one TCRdb lists. The CDR3 is CASTELARTDMEYS. The chain is built from TRBV12-3 or TRBV12-4 and TRBJ2-3. The CDR3 length equals 14 residues, ends included.

This clonotype has only a few counts. This chain links TRBV29-1 with TRBJ1-1; D gene ambiguous. V lost 6 bases to trimming and J lost 0 bases, with 11 bases between them. This CDR3 comprises 13 residues. Germline V lookup: CDR1 SQVTM, CDR2 ANQGSEA. The DNA for the CDR3 is TGCAGCGTCCGCCCCAGAATGAACACTGAAGCTTTCTTT. It codes for CSVRPRMNTEAFF.

The rearrangement joins TRBV12-3 or TRBV12-4 to TRBJ1-1; weak D call: TRBD1 (6 bases). This CDR3 comprises 12 residues. Deletions cut 4 bases from V and 4 bases from J, with 7 bases between. The CDR3 reads CASSSGATEAFF. The CDR3, as DNA: TGTGCCAGCAGTTCAGGGGCCACTGAAGCTTTCTTT.